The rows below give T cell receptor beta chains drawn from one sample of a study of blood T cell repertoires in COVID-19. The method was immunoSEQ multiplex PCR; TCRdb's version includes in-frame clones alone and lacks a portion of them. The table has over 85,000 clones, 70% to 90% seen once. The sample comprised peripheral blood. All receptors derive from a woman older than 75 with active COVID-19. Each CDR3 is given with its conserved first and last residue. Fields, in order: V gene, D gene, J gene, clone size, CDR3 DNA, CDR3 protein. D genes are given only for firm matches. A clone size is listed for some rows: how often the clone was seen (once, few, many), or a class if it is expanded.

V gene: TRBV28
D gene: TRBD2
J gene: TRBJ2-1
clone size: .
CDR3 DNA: TGTGCCAGCAGTCCCACCGGGACTAGCGGGAGGGATGAGCAGTTCTTC
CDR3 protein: CASSPTGTSGRDEQFF

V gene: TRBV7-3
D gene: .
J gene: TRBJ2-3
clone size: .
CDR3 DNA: TGTGCCAGCAGCCGTTCATACTCCACCACAGATACGCAGTATTTT
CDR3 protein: CASSRSYSTTDTQYF

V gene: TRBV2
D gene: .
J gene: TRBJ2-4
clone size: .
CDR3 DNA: TGTGCCAGCAGCGAGCTCTTGGCCAAAAACATTCAGTACTTC
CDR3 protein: CASSELLAKNIQYF

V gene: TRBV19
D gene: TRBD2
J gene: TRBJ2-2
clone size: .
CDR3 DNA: TGTGCCAGTAGTATGGGGACTAGCTATTTCGGGGAGCTGTTTTTT
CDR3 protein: CASSMGTSYFGELFF

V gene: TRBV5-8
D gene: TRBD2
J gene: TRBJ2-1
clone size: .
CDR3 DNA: TGTGCCAGCAGACTATTCGGACTAGCGGGAGGTGAGCAGTTCTTC
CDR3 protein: CASRLFGLAGGEQFF

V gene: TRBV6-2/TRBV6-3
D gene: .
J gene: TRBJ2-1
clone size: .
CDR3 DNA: TGTGCCAGCAGTTACTCGAAGAGGGGGTCCAATGAGCAGTTCTTC
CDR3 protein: CASSYSKRGSNEQFF

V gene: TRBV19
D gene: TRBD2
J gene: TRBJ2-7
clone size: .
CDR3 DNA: TGTGCCACCGTGGGGACGGGGGGAATCGAGCAGTACTTC
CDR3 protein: CATVGTGGIEQYF

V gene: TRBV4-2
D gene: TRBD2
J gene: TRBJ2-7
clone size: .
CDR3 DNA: TGTGCCAGCAGCCAATCTCCCCCTCGCCTAGCGGGAGGCTCCTACGAGCAGTACTTC
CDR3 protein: CASSQSPPRLAGGSYEQYF

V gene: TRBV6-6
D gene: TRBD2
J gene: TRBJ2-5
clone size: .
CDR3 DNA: TGTGCCAGCAGTACAGCCGGGACTAGCGGGATACAGACCCAGTACTTC
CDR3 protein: CASSTAGTSGIQTQYF

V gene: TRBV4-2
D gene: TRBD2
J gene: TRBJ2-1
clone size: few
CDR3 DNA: TGTGCCAGCAGCGTTAGCGGGAGAAGCATCTACAATGAGCAGTTCTTC
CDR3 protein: CASSVSGRSIYNEQFF

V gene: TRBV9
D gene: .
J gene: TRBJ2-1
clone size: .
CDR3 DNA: TGTGCCAGCAGCGAAGCGGACTCCTACAATGAGCAGTTCTTC
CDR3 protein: CASSEADSYNEQFF

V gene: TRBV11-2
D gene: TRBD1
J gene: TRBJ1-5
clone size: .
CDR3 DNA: TGTGCCAGCAGCCCAGGGGGGATGCGCAATCAGCCCCAGCATTTT
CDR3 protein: CASSPGGMRNQPQHF

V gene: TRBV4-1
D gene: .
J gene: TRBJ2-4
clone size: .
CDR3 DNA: TGCGCCAGCAGCCTTCTGTCGGGGGCCAAAAACATTCAGTACTTC
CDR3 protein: CASSLLSGAKNIQYF

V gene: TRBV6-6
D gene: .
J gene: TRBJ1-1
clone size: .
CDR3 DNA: TGTGCCAGCAGTTACTCAGCTTTACGGGACACTGAAGCTTTCTTT
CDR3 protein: CASSYSALRDTEAFF

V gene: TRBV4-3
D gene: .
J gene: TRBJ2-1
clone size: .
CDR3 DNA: TGCGCCAGCAGCCAAGGAAGGGGCGGGGCCTACAATGAGCAGTTCTTC
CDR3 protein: CASSQGRGGAYNEQFF

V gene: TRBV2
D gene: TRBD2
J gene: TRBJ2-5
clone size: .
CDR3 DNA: TGTGCCAGCAGACTAGCGGGAGATATGACCCAGTACTTC
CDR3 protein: CASRLAGDMTQYF

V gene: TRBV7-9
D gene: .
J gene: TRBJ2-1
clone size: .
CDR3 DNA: TGTGCCAGCAGCTTGGGTGTGGGGAGACGGGGGTTCTTC
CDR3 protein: CASSLGVGRRGFF

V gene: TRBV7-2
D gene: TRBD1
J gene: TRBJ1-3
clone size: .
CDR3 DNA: TGTGCCAGCAGCTTGTCGGGACAGACTCGCTCTGGAAACACCATATATTTT
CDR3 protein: CASSLSGQTRSGNTIYF

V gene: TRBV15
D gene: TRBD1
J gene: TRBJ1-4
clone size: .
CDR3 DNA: TGTGCCACCAGCAGAGGTCCGGGACAGGGACCTAATGAAAAACTGTTTTTT
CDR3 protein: CATSRGPGQGPNEKLFF

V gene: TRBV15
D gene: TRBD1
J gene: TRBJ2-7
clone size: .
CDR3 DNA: TGTGCCACCAGCAGTGGCCCGACAGGGCCATCCTACGAGCAGTACTTC
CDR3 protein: CATSSGPTGPSYEQYF

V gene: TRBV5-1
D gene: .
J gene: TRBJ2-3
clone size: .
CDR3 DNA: TGCGCCAGCAGCCTATCTCGGAGCACAGATACGCAGTATTTT
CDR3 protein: CASSLSRSTDTQYF

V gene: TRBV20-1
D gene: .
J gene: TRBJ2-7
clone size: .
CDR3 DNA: TGCAGTGCTGGGGGCCCCTACGAGCAGTACTTC
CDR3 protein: CSAGGPYEQYF

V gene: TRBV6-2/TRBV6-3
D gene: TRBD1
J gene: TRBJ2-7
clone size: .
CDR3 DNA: TGTGCCAGCAGTCCCCCCGGGACAGGGGCCTACGAGCAGTACTTC
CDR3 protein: CASSPPGTGAYEQYF

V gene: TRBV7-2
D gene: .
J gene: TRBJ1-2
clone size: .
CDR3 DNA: TGTGCCAGCAGCTTCGCTGCCGGCTATGGCTACACCTTC
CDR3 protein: CASSFAAGYGYTF

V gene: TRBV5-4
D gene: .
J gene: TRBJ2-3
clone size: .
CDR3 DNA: TGTGCCAGCACGGGGGGCACAGATACGCAGTATTTT
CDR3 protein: CASTGGTDTQYF

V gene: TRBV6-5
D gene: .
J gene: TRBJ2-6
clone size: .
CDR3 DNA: TGTGCCAGCGGACGGGACTCTGGGGCCAACGTCCTGACTTTC
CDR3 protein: CASGRDSGANVLTF

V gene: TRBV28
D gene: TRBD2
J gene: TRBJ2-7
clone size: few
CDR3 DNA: TGTGCCAGCAGTTTATATGGCGGGAGCTCCTACGAGCAGTACTTC
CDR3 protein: CASSLYGGSSYEQYF

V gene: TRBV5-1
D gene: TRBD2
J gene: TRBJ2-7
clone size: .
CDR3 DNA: TGCGCCAGCAGCCAGGGGGCACTAGCGGGGACGCCCTTGGGGGAGCAGTACTTC
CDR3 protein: CASSQGALAGTPLGEQYF

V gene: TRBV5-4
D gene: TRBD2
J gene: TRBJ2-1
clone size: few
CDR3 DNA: TGTGCCAGCAGCTTAGCGGGAGGACACAATGAGCAGTTCTTC
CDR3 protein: CASSLAGGHNEQFF

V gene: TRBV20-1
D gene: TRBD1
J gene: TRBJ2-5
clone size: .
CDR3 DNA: TGCAGTGCTAGTGGACAGGGGGCGACGGAGACCCAGTACTTC
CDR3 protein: CSASGQGATETQYF

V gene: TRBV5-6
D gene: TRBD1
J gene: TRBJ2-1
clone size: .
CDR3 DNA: TGTGCCAGCAGCGTGACGACAGGGATGCACAATGAGCAGTTCTTC
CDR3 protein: CASSVTTGMHNEQFF

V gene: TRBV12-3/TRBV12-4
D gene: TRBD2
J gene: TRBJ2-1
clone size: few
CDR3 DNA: TGTGCCAGCAGTTTGGGGGACTACTATGAGCAGTTCTTC
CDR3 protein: CASSLGDYYEQFF

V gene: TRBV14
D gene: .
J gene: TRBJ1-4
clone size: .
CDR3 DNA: TGTGCCAGCAGCCAAGCCGAAGGCGGGGTGAAATTTTTT
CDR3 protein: CASSQAEGGVKFF

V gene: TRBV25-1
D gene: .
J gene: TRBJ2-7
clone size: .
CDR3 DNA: TGTGCCAGCAGGCGGGATTCCTACGAGCAGTACTTC
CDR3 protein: CASRRDSYEQYF

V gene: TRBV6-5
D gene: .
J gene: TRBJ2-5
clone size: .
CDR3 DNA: TGTGCCAGCAGTTACTCGCCTAGCGCGAGCCAAGAGACCCAGTACTTC
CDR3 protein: CASSYSPSASQETQYF

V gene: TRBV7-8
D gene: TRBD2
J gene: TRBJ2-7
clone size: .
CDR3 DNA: TGTGCCAGCAGCAGGGGAACGGGAGGGGACTACGAGCAGTACTTC
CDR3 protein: CASSRGTGGDYEQYF

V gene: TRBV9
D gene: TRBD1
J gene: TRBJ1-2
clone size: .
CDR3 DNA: TGTGCCAGCAGCCGGACAGGTACTAACTATGGCTACACCTTC
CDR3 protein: CASSRTGTNYGYTF

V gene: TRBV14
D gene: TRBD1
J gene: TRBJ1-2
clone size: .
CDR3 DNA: TGTGCCAGCAGCGCGGGACAGGCGACGAGAGGCTACACCTTC
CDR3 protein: CASSAGQATRGYTF

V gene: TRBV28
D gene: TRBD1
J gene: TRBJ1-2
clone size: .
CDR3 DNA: TGTGCCAGCAGAGTGGCAACTGACAGGGACGGCTATGGCTACACCTTC
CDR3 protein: CASRVATDRDGYGYTF

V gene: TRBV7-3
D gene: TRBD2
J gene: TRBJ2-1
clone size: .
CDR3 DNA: TGTGCCAGCAGCTTGACTAGCGGAAGGAGGCTTTCTAATGAGCAGTTCTTC
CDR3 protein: CASSLTSGRRLSNEQFF

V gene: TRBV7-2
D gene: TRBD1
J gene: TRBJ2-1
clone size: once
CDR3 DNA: TGTGCCAGCAGCTTACAGGTCTCAGGGGGCCTGAATGAGCAGTTCTTC
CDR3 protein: CASSLQVSGGLNEQFF

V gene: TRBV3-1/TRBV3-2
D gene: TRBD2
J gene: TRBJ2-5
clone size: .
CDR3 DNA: TGTGCCAGCAGACGCCGCGGGAGTAAAGAGACCCAGTACTTC
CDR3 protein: CASRRRGSKETQYF

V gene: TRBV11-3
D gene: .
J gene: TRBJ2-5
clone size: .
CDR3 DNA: TGTGCCAGCAGCTTAGGGGGCTCACAAGAGACCCAGTACTTC
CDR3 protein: CASSLGGSQETQYF

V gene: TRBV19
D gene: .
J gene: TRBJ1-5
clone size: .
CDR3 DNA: TGTGCCAGTAGTAACGGCAGGGGCAATCAGCCCCAGCATTTT
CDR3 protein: CASSNGRGNQPQHF

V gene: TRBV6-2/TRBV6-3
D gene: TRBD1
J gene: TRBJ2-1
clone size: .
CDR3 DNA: TGTGCCAGCAGTTACTCCCGGGACAGGTGGTTCTTC
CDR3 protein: CASSYSRDRWFF

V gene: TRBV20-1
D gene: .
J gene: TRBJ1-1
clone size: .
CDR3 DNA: TGCAGTGCTAGTCGTAGAAGCTGGAACACTGAAGCTTTCTTT
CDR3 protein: CSASRRSWNTEAFF

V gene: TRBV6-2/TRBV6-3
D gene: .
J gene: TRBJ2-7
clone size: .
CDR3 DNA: TGTGCCAGCAGTTACTCTGTCCACTCGCTTCCCTACGAGCAGTACTTC
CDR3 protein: CASSYSVHSLPYEQYF

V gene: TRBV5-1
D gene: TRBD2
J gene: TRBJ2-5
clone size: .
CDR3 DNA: TGCGCCAGCCGAACTAGCGGGGCGTACCAAGAGACCCAGTACTTC
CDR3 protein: CASRTSGAYQETQYF

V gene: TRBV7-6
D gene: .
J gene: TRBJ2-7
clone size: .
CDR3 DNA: TGTGCCAGCAGCTTAGAATGGGGGGGGGCCGACGAGCAGTACTTC
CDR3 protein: CASSLEWGGADEQYF

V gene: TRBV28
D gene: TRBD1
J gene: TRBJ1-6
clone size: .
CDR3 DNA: TGTGCCACTGGACAGGGTGATTCACCCCTCCACTTT
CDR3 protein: CATGQGDSPLHF

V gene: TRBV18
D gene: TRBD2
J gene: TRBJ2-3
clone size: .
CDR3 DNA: TGTGCCAGCTCACGCGGCGGGGGTACGCAGTATTTT
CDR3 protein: CASSRGGGTQYF

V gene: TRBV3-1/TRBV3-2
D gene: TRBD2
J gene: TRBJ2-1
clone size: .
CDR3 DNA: TGTGCCAGCACCGCAAGGAGGGTAGCGGGGACCTCCTACAATGAGCAGTTCTTC
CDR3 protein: CASTARRVAGTSYNEQFF

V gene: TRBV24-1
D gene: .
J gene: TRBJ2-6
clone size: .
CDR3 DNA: TGTGCCACCAGTGACGTGACGGGATTTGGGGCCAACGTCCTGACTTTC
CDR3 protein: CATSDVTGFGANVLTF

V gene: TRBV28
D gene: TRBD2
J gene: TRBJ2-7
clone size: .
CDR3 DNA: TGTGCCAGCAGTACACAAACTAGCGGGAGGGAGTTCGAGCAGTACTTC
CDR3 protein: CASSTQTSGREFEQYF

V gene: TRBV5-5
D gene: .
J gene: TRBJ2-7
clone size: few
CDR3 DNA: TGTGCCAGCAGCGAAGGAAAACCACAGCTCTACGAGCAGTACTTC
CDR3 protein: CASSEGKPQLYEQYF

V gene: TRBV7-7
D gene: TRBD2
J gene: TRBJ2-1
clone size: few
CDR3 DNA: TGTGCTAGCAGCCCAAAGGTAGCGGGGGAGTACAATGAGCAGTTCTTC
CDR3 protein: CASSPKVAGEYNEQFF